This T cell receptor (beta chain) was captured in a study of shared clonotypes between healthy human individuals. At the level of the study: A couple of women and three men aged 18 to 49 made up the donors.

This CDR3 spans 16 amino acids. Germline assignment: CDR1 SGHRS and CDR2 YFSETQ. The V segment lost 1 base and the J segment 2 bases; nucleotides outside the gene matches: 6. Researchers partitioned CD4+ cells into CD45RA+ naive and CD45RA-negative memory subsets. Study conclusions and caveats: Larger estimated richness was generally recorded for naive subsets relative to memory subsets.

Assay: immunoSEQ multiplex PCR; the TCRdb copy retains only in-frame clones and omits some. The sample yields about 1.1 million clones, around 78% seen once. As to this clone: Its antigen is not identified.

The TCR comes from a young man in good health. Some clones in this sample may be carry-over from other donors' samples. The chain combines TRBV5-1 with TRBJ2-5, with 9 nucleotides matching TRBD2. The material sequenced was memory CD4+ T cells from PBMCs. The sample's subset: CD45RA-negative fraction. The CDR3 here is CASSLSPTSGQETQYF. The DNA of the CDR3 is TGCGCCAGCAGCTTGTCTCCGACTAGCGGTCAAGAGACCCAGTACTTC.